The 8 T cell receptor beta chains listed next were all sequenced from one sample in a study of blood T cell repertoires in COVID-19 (dated by TCRdb to 2019 to 2021). Receptor libraries were prepared by the immunoSEQ multiplex PCR assay. In its TCRdb copy, this immuneACCESS table keeps in-frame sequences only and misses some clones. Where compared with another copy, unresolved V genes explain less than half of these, and the others have no known cause. The sample records almost 200,000 clones, 70% to 90% of which are singletons. Around 1% of the sample is in the top ten clones. The sequencing input was peripheral blood. The receptors come from a man in his sixties with COVID-19, enrolled during active disease.

The chain combines TRBV10-1 with TRBJ1-5, with TRBD1 identical over 10 bases. This CDR3 spans 21 amino acids. The V gene end was trimmed by 5 bases and the J gene end by 6 bases; junction bases not matched to a gene: 25. Germline V gives CDR1 WNHNN, CDR2 SYGVQD (reference sequence). CDR3 loop: CASSPQPGRAIGTGECQPQHF. The CDR3 DNA reads as TGCGCCAGCAGTCCACAACCGGGTAGGGCTATTGGGACAGGGGAGTGTCAGCCCCAGCATTTT.

The chain recombines TRBV2 with TRBJ2-5; D may be TRBD2 (5 bases). CDR3 length: 11 amino acids. The germline V gene encodes CDR1 SNHLY and CDR2 FYNNEI. V lost 7 bases to trimming and J lost 3 bases, with 6 bases between them. The CDR3 DNA is TGTGCCAGCAAGGGAGAAGAGACCCAGTACTTC. This sequence encodes CASKGEETQYF.

This chain connects TRBV4-1 to TRBJ2-4, with a weak D call TRBD2 (6 bases). The V gene's germline CDR1 is MGHRA and CDR2 YSYEKL. CDR3 length equals 15 residues. The germline V and J ends were trimmed by 1 base and 9 bases, with 16 bases remaining between them. Here the CDR3 reads CASSQVGGRAGIQYF. DNA for the CDR3: TGCGCCAGCAGCCAAGTGGGAGGCAGGGCGGGCATTCAGTACTTC.

The rearrangement links TRBV2 to TRBJ1-1; D perhaps matches TRBD1 (6 bases). CDR1 is SNHLY and CDR2 is FYNNEI in the germline V gene. CDR3 size: 15 residues. Trimming shortened V by 6 bases and J by 3 bases, and 17 bases separated the two germline ends. Here the CDR3 reads CASRGGGGSYTEAFF. The CDR3, as DNA: TGTGCCAGCAGGGGCGGCGGGGGCTCCTACACTGAAGCTTTCTTT. Looking up the rest from reference TRBV2 and TRBJ1-1 gives the full variable domain: EPEVTQTPSHQVTQMGQEVILRCVPISNHLYFYWYRQILGQKVEFLVSFYNNEISEKSEIFDDQFSVERPDGSNFTLKIRSTKLEDSAMYFCASRGGGGSYTEAFFGQGTRLTVV.

The V call is TRBV29-1, the J call TRBJ2-2; 10 bases match TRBD1. The CDR3 length is 18 residues. Per germline, CDR1 SQVTM and CDR2 ANQGSEA. With V trimmed by 5 bases and J by 0 bases, 12 bases remained unmatched. The CDR3 sequence: CSVQGPKGQGANTGELFF. The CDR3 bases are TGCAGCGTTCAGGGACCGAAAGGACAGGGGGCGAACACCGGGGAGCTGTTTTTT.

A note on this clone: The identical CDR3 is also encoded by other nucleotide sequences in the sample. The rearrangement uses TRBV16 and TRBJ1-3, with D possibly being TRBD1 (5 bases). Germline CDR1 and CDR2: KGHSY and FQNENV. The CDR3 is made up of 16 amino acids. Between the trimmed V and J ends, which lost 0 bases and 0 bases, there was a span of 9 bases. CDR3 protein: CASSQSGGTSGNTIYF. The DNA for the CDR3 is TGTGCCAGCAGCCAATCGGGAGGGACCTCTGGAAACACCATATATTTT. The full variable domain, in which reference TRBV16 and TRBJ1-3 provide the parts outside the CDR3, is GEEVAQTPKHLVRGEGQKAKLYCAPIKGHSYVFWYQQVLKNEFKFLISFQNENVFDETGMPKERFSAKCLPNSPCSLEIQATKLEDSAVYFCASSQSGGTSGNTIYFGEGSWLTVV.

J is TRBJ2-1 and V is TRBV7-8; TRBD2 aligns across 10 bases. V gave up 5 bases and J gave up 6 bases; unmatched junction bases: 7. Germline lookup yields CDR1 SGHVS and CDR2 FQNEAQ. The CDR3 runs to 15 residues. The CDR3 nucleotides are TGTGCCAGCAGCCCACCGAGCGGGAGGGCCAATGAGCAGTTCTTC. Amino acids: CASSPPSGRANEQFF.

The chain links TRBV6-1 to TRBJ2-3; perhaps TRBD2 as D (5 bases). V dropped 2 bases and J dropped 0 bases, with 9 bases sitting between them. Germline V gene data show CDR1 as MNHNS and CDR2 as SASEGT. The length of the CDR3 is 15 residues. CDR3 DNA: TGTGCCAGCAGTGAAAGGGCGGGTAGCACAGATACGCAGTATTTT. Translated: CASSERAGSTDTQYF.